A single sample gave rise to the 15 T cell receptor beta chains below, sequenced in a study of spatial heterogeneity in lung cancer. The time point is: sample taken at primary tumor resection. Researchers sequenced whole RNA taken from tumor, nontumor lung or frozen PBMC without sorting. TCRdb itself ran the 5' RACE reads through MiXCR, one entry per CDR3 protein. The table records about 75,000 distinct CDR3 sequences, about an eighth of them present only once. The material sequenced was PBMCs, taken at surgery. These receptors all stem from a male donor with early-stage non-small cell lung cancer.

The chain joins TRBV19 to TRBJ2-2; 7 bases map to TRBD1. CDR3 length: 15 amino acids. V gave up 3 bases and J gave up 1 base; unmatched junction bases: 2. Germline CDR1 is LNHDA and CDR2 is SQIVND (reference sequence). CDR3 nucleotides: TGTGCCAGTAGTATTAGGACAGGGAACACCGGGGAGCTGTTTTTT. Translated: CASSIRTGNTGELFF.

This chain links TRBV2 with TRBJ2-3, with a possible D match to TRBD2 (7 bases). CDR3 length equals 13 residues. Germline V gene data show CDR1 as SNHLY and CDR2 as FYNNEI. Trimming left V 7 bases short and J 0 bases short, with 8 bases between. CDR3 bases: TGTGCCAGCAAGGGGGGGAGCACAGATACGCAGTATTTT. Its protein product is CASKGGSTDTQYF.

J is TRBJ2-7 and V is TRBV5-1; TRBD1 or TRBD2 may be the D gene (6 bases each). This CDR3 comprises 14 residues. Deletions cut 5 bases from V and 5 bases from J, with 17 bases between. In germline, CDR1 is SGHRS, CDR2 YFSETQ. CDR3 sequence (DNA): TGCGCCAGCAGGCACTCTGGAGGGGGAAACGAGCAGTACTTC. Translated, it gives CASRHSGGGNEQYF.

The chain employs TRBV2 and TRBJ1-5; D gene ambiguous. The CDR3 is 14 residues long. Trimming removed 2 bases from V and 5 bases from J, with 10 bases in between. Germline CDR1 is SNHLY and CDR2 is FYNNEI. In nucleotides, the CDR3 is TGTGCCAGCAGTGAATACCAACCCGATCAGCCCCAGCATTTT. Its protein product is CASSEYQPDQPQHF.

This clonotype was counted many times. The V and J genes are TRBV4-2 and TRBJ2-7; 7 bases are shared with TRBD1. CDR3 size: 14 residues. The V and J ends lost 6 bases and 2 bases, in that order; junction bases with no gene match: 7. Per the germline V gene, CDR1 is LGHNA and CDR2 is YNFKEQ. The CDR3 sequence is CASSQTGSTYEQYF. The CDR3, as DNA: TGTGCCAGCAGTCAGACAGGGTCTACCTACGAGCAGTACTTC.

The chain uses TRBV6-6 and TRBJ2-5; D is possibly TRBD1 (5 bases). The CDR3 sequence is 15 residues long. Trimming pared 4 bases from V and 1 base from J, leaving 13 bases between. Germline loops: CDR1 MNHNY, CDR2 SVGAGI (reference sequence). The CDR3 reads CASSFPQGSQETQYF. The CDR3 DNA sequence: TGTGCCAGCAGTTTCCCCCAGGGATCCCAAGAGACCCAGTACTTC.

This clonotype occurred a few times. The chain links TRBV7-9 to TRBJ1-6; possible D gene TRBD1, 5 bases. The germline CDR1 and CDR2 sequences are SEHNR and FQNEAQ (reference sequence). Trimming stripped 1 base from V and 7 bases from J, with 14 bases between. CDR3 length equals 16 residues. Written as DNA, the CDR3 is TGTGCCAGCAGCTTAGGGGACGGGACGGAAAATTCACCCCTCCACTTT. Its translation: CASSLGDGTENSPLHF.

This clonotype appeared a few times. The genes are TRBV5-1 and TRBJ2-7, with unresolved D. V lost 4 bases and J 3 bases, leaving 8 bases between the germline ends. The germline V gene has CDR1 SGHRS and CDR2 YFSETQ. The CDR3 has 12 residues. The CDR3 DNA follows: TGCGCCAGCAGCCCCTCGGACTACGAGCAGTACTTC. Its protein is CASSPSDYEQYF.

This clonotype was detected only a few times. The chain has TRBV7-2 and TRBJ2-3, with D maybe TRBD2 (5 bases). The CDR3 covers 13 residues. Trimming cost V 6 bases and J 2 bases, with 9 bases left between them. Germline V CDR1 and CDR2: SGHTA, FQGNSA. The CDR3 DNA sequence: TGTGCCAGCAGTCGCGACTACACAGATACGCAGTATTTT. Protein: CASSRDYTDTQYF.

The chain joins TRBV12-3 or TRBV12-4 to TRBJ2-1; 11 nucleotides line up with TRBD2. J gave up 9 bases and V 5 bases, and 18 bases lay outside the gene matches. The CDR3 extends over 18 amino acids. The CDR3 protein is CASSPGLAAFHGAIEQFF. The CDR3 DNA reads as TGTGCCAGCAGTCCGGGACTAGCGGCCTTTCATGGGGCAATTGAGCAGTTCTTC.

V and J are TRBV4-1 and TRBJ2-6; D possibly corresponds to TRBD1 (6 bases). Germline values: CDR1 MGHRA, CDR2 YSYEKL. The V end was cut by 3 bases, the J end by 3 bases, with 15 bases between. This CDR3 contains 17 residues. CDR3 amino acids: CASSQETQGHGANVLTF. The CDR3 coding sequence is TGCGCCAGCAGCCAGGAAACACAGGGCCATGGGGCCAACGTCCTGACTTTC.

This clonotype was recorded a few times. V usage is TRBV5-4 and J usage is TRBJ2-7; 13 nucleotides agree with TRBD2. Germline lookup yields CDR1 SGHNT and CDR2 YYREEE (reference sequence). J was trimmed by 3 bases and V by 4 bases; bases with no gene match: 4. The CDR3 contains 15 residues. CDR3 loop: CASSAGLAGDYEQYF. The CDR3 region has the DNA TGTGCCAGCAGCGCTGGACTAGCGGGAGACTACGAGCAGTACTTC.

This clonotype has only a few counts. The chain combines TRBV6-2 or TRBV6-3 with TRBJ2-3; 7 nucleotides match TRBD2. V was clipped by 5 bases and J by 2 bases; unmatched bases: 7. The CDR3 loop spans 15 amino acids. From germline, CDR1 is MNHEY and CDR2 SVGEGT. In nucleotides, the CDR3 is TGTGCCAGCAGTGCCTGGGACTACTCCACAGATACGCAGTATTTT. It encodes CASSAWDYSTDTQYF.

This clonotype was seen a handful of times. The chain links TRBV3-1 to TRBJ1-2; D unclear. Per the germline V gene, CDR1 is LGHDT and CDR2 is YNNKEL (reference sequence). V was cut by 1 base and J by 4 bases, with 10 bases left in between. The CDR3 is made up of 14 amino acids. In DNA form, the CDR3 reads TGTGCCAGCAGCCAAGTCGGTCAGCTCTATGGCTACACCTTC. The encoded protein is CASSQVGQLYGYTF.

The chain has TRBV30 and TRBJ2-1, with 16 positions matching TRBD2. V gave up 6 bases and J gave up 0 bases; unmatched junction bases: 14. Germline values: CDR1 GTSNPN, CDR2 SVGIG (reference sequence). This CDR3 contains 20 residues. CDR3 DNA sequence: TGTGCCTGCAGTTTAGTCCCGGGACTAGCGGGAGGGAGCTCCTACAATGAGCAGTTCTTC. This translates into CACSLVPGLAGGSSYNEQFF.